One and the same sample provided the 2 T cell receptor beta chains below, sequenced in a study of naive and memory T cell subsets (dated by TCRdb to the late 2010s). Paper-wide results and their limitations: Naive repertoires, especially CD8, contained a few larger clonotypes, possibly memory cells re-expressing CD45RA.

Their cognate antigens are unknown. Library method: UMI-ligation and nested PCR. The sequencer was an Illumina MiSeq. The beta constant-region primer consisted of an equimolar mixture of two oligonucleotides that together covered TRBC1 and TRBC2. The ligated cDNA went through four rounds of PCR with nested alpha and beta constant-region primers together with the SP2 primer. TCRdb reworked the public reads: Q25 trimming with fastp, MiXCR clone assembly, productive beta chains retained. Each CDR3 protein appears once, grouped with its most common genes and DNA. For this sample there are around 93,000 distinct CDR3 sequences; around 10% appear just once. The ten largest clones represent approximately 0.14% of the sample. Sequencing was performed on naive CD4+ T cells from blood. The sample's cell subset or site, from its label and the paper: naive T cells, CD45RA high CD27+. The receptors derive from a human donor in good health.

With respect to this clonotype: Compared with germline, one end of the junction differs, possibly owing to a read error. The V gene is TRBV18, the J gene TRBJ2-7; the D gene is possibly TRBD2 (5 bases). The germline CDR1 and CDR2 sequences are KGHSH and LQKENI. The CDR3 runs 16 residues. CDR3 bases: TGTGCCAGCTCACCAGCCTCGACCCGGATAGCGTACGGGCAGTACTTC. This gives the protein CASSPASTRIAYGQYF.

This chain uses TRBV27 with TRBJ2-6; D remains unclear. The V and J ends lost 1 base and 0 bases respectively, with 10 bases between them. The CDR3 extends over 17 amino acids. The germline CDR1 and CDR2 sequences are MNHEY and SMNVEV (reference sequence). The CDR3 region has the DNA TGTGCCAGCAGTTTATTGGCCAGGACCTCTGGGGCCAACGTCCTGACTTTC. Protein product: CASSLLARTSGANVLTF.